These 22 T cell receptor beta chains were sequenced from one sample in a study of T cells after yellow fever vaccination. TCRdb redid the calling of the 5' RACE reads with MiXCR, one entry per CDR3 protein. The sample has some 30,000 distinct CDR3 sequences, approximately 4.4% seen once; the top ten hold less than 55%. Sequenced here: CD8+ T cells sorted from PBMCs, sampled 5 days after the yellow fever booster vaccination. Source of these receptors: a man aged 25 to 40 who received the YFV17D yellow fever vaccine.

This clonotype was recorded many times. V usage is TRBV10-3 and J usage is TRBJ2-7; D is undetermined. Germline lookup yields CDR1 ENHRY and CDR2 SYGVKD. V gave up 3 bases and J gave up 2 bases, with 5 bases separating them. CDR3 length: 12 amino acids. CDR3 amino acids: CAISEEAYEQYF. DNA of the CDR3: TGTGCCATCAGTGAAGAGGCCTACGAGCAGTACTTC.

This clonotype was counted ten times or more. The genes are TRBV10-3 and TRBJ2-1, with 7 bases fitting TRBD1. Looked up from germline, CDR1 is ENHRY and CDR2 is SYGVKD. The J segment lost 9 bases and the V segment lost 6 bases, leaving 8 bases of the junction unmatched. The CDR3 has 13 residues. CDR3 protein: CAISLDRAAEQFF. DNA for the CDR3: TGTGCCATCAGCCTAGACAGGGCGGCTGAGCAGTTCTTC.

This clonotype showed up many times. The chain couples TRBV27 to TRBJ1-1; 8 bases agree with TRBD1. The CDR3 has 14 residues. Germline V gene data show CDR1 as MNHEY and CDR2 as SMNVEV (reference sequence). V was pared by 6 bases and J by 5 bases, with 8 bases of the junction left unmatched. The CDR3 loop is CASSYGQGTTEAFF. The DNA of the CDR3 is TGTGCCAGCAGCTACGGACAGGGAACTACTGAAGCTTTCTTT.

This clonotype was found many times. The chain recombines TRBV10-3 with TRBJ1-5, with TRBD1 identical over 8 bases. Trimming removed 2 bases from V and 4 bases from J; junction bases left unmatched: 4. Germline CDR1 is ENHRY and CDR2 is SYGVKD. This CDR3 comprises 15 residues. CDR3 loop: CAISETGGLNQPQHF. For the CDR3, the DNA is TGTGCCATCAGTGAGACAGGGGGGCTAAATCAGCCCCAGCATTTT.

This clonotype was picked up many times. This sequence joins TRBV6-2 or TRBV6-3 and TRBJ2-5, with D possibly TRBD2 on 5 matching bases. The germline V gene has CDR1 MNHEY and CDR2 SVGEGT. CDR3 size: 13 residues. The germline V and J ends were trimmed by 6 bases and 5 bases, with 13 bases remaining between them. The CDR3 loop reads CASRGAEKETQYF. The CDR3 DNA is TGTGCCAGCAGAGGAGCGGAAAAGGAGACCCAGTACTTC.

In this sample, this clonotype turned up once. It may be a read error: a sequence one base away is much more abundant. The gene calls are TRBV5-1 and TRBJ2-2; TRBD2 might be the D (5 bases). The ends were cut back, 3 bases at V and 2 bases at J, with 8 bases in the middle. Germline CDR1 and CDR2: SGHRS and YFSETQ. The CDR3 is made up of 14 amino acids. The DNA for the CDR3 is TGCGCCAGCAGCTCGGACTGTAACACCGGGGAGCTGTTTTTT. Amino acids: CASSSDCNTGELFF.

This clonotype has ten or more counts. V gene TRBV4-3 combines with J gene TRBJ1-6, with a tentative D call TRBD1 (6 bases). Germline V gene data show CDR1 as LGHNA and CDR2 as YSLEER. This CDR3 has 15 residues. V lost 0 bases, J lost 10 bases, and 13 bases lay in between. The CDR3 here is CASSQDGGRSSPLHF. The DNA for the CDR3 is TGCGCCAGCAGCCAAGATGGGGGGCGTTCGTCACCCCTCCACTTT.

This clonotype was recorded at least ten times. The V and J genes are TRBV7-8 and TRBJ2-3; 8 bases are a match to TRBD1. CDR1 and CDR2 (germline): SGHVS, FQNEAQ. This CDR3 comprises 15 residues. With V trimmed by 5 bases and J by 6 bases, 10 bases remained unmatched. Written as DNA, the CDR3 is TGTGCCAGCAGCCCACGGGACAGGCAGGGCGATACGCAGTATTTT. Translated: CASSPRDRQGDTQYF.

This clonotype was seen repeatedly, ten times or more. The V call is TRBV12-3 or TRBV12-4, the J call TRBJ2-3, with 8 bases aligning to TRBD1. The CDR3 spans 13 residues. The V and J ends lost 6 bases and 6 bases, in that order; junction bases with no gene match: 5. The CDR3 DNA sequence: TGTGCCAGCAGCTACGCAGGGGGCGATACGCAGTATTTT. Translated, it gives CASSYAGGDTQYF.

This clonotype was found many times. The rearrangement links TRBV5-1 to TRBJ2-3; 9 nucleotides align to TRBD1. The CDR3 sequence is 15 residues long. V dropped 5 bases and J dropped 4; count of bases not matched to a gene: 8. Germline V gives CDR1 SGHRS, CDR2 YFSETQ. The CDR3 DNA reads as TGCGCCAGCAGACATCCGGGACAGGGAGCAGATACGCAGTATTTT. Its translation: CASRHPGQGADTQYF.

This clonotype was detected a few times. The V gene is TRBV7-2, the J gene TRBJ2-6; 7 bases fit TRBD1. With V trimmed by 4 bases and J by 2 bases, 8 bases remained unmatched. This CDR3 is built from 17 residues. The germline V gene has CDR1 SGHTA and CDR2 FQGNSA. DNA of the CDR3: TGTGCCAGCAGCTGGGACAGCCAGTTGGCTGGGGCCAACGTCCTGACTTTC. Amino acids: CASSWDSQLAGANVLTF.

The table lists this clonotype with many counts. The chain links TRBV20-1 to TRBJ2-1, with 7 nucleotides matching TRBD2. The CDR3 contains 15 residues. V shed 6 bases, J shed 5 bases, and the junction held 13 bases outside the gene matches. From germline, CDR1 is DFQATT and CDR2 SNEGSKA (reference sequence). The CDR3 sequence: CSARTGTTSHNEQFF. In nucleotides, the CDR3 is TGCAGTGCCCGGACCGGGACTACTAGCCACAATGAGCAGTTCTTC.

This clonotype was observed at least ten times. CDR3 coding DNA: TGTGCCAGCAGGACGACAGTGAACACTGAAGCTTTCTTT. It encodes CASRTTVNTEAFF. The chain employs TRBV6-2 or TRBV6-3 and TRBJ1-1; perhaps TRBD1 as D (5 bases). CDR3 size: 13 residues. V shed 6 bases and J shed 0 bases, with 8 bases lying between them. Germline assignment: CDR1 MNHEY and CDR2 SVGEGT.

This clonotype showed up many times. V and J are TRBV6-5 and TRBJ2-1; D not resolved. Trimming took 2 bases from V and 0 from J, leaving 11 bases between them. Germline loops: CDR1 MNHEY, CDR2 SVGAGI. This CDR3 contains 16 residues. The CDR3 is CASSYTRLISYNEQFF. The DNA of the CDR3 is TGTGCCAGCAGTTACACCCGATTGATCTCCTACAATGAGCAGTTCTTC.

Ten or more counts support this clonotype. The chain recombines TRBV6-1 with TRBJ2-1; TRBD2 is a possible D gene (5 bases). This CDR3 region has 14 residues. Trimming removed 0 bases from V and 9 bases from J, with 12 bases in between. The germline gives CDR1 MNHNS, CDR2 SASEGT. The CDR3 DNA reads TGTGCCAGCAGTGAAGCTGGCATAGGGAGTGAGCAGTTCTTC. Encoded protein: CASSEAGIGSEQFF.

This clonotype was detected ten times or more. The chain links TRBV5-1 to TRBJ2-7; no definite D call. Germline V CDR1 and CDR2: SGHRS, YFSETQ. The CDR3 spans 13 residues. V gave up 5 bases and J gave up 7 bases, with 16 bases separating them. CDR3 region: CASSFGPAQEQYF. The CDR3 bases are TGCGCCAGCAGTTTTGGACCGGCTCAGGAGCAGTACTTC.

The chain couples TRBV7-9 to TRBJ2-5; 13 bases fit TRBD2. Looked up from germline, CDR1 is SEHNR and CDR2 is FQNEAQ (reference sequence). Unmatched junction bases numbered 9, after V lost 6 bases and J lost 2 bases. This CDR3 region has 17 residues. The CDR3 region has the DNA TGTGCCAGCAGATCCGGACTAGCGGGGGTCAGGCAAGAGACCCAGTACTTC. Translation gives CASRSGLAGVRQETQYF.

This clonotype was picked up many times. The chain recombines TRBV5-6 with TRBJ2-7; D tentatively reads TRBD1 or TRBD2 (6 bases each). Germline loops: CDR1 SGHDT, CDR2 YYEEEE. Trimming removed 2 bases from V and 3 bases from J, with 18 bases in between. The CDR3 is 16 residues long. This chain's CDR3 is CASSFYLRGVDYEQYF. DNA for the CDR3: TGTGCCAGCAGCTTCTACCTTAGGGGGGTAGACTACGAGCAGTACTTC.

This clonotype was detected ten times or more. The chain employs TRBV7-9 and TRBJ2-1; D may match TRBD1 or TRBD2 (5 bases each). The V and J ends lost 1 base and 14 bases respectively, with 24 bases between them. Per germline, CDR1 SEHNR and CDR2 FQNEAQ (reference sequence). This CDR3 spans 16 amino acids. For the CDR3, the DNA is TGTGCCAGCAGCTTAGGAGGGTCAGGGTCGACGTCCACGGAGTTCTTC. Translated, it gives CASSLGGSGSTSTEFF.

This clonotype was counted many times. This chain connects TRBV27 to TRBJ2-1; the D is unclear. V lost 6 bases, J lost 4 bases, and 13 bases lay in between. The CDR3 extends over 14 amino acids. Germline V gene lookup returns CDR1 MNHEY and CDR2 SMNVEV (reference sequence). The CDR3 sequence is CASSAEGAYNEQFF. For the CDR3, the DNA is TGTGCCAGCAGCGCAGAAGGAGCGTACAATGAGCAGTTCTTC.

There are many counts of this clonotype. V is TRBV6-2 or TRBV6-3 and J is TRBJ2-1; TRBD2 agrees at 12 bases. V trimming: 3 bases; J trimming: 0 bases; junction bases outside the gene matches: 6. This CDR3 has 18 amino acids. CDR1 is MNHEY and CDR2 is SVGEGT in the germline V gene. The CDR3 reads CASSYPGLAGTSYNEQFF. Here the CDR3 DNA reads TGTGCCAGCAGTTATCCGGGACTAGCGGGTACCTCCTACAATGAGCAGTTCTTC.

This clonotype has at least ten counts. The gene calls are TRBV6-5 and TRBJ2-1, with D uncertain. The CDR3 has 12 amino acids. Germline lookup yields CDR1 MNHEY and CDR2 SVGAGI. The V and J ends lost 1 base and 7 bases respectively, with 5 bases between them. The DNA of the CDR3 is TGTGCCAGCAGTTACTTCGGGAATGAGCAGTTCTTC. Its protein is CASSYFGNEQFF.